The next 3 T cell receptor beta chains were all read from a single sample in a study of CD8+ T cells in alopecia areata. RNA extraction was followed by reverse transcription into cDNA, which acted as the sequencing template. The data were produced by immunoSEQ multiplex PCR, yet TCRdb's version contains in-frame clones alone and is incomplete. The sample gives about 180,000 clones, about 55% of which show up once; 10% to 11% is in the top ten. As to treatment: oral pan-JAK inhibitor, 5-10 mg twice daily. The material was CD8+ T cells sorted from blood, obtained at week 24, from a patient treated with tofacitinib. Receptors originate from a human donor with alopecia areata.

The J gene is TRBJ1-5, the V gene TRBV6-6; D perhaps matches TRBD1 (5 bases). Per the germline V gene, CDR1 is MNHNY and CDR2 is SVGAGI (reference sequence). V was trimmed by 8 bases and J by 7 bases, leaving 15 bases between them. The CDR3 is 13 amino acids. The CDR3 sequence is CASEGGVDQPQHF. The CDR3 nucleotides are TGTGCCAGCGAGGGAGGGGTGGACCAGCCCCAGCATTTT.

The chain recombines TRBV5-1 with TRBJ1-2, with 7 bases aligning to TRBD1. CDR3 length equals 14 residues. Per the germline V gene, CDR1 is SGHRS and CDR2 is YFSETQ. With 4 bases clipped from V and 4 bases from J, the junction kept 7 bases outside the gene matches. CDR3: CASSPEGGGYGYTF. In DNA form, the CDR3 reads TGCGCCAGCAGCCCGGAAGGGGGCGGCTATGGCTACACCTTC.

J is TRBJ1-2 and V is TRBV9; 8 nucleotides align to TRBD1. Germline V gives CDR1 SGDLS, CDR2 YYNGEE. The CDR3 is made up of 16 amino acids. The V and J ends lost 0 bases and 0 bases, in that order; junction bases with no gene match: 4. The CDR3 spells CASSVAQDRANYGYTF. In nucleotides, the CDR3 is TGTGCCAGCAGCGTAGCTCAGGACAGGGCTAACTATGGCTACACCTTC. Drawing the rest from reference TRBV9 and TRBJ1-2, the complete variable domain is DSGVTQTPKHLITATGQRVTLRCSPRSGDLSVYWYQQSLDQGLQFLIQYYNGEERAKGNILERFSAQQFPDLHSELNLSSLELGDSALYFCASSVAQDRANYGYTFGSGTRLTVV.